This T cell receptor beta chain was sequenced in a study of shared clonotypes between healthy human individuals (dated by TCRdb to the early 2020s). With respect to the entire study: A couple of women and three men aged 18 to 49 years were included in the cohort. Per donor, three plates each were used for CD4 naive and CD4 memory, two for CD8 naive, and one for CD8 memory. To estimate repertoire size and how much clonotypes are shared between individuals, the study performed deep sequencing of blood TCR repertoires from a few healthy adults. To increase sequencing depth and limit assay-specific biases, TCR repertoire library preparation and sequencing were carried out by different laboratories using diverse techniques. Per donor, leukapheresis produced somewhere between about 0.9 and 9.5 billion PBMCs. What the study reported, not specific to this receptor: Naive subsets generally had larger estimated clonotype richness than memory subsets. Only blood was sampled, and tissue TCR repertoires likely differ from those in blood. Across four donors, around 5.4% of naive CD4, 3% to 3.5% of naive CD8, around 2.5% of memory CD4, and over 0.35% of memory CD8 clonotypes were shared. Higher generation probabilities were observed for clonotypes shared by all four sorted-subset donors than for non-shared clonotypes. Because the study included only a small number of donors, the genetic and exposure-history diversity represented was limited. Incomplete sequencing was indicated by rarefaction of sorted-subset datasets, despite the large sequencing depth. Pairwise subsampling led to the expectation that sequencing depth would affect the degree of clonotype sharing among donors.

Taken from the germline V gene, the CDR1 and CDR2 loops are KGHSH and LQKENI. The CDR3 measures 13 amino acids from cysteine to phenylalanine. This entry keeps only the CDR3 DNA: 39 bases, framed from base 1. V sheds 2 bases and J sheds 9 bases, leaving 8 bases between their ends. Points on this clone: Its binding antigen is unknown. The record has no base qualities; no much larger clone is one base away. Other DNA sequences from this sample encode an identical CDR3 as well.

Healthy HIV-negative adults with no recently reported acute infections or vaccinations were included as donors. Only Caucasian adults living in Nashville, Tennessee, USA were represented among the donors. Magnetic negative selection was used to enrich CD4+ T cells, after which naive cells were positively selected on CD45RA and the negative fraction became the memory subset. Blood was collected by leukapheresis, and PBMCs were isolated by Ficoll-Histopaque density gradient centrifugation and then cryopreserved in liquid nitrogen vapor phase. Analytical flow cytometry was used to check the purity and quantity of every magnetically sorted T cell population. From each sorted fraction, genomic DNA was isolated and quantified by UV absorbance on a Nanodrop 2000c. Using the deep immunoSEQ assay, multiplex PCR amplified TCR CDR3 regions from genomic DNA. Extracted genomic DNA from each cell subset was distributed evenly across all wells of several immunoSEQ 96-well plates, and each plate was treated as a replicate. For sorted subsets, about 200 ng genomic DNA, equal to 25,000 to 35,000 T cell genomes, was loaded into each replicate PCR. Purified libraries were measured with a Qubit 3.0 fluorometer, size-checked on a Bioanalyzer 2100, and measured again with the KAPA Library Quantification kit. A separate single-read 150-cycle Illumina NextSeq 550 flow cell was used to sequence each immunoSEQ 96-well plate. From the authors' description of their analysis: Because the immunoSEQ output included only junctional sequences and no quality scores, the filtering could not be the same as the filtering used for full-length reads. Sequences were annotated with PyIR, a Python wrapper for IgBLAST v1.9, using IMGT germline references to assign V/J genes and CDR3. Reads were removed for weak V/J assignments (E-value above 1e-6), missing CDR3, stop codons, out-of-frame junctions, or ambiguous translated residues. A V3J clonotype was defined by an identical inferred V gene, J gene, and CDR3 amino acid sequence. The percentage overlap between two repertoires was calculated by dividing the number of shared unique clonotypes by the size of the smaller repertoire. Richness of each repertoire was evaluated using RTK rarefaction, the Chao1 estimator, and Recon v2.1 estimates of unobserved clonotypes. Generation probabilities for all TCRbeta clonotypes obtained by the gDNA method from a few donors were computed using OLGA. Not all clones reach the TCRdb copy of this immuneACCESS table, which keeps in-frame sequences only. Checked studies attribute under half of the gap to unresolved V genes and leave the rest unexplained. The D gene and trimming were derived from the DNA, and the V and J assignments and clone size from that table. The sample yields roughly 2.5 million clones; approximately 90% were counted once. The ten largest clones add up to under 0.15% of the sample.

The sequence is built from TRBV18 and TRBJ1-6, with TRBD1 tentatively as D gene (6 bases match). This TCR was recovered from a man in his late teens or twenties in good health. Sequencing used naive CD4+ T cells sorted from blood. Per the publication, the cell subset or site label means: CD45RA+ positively selected. The CDR3 region has the sequence CASSPGGGSPLHF. The DNA sequence is given as TGTGCCAGCTCACCAGGGGGCGGTTCACCCCTCCACTTT.